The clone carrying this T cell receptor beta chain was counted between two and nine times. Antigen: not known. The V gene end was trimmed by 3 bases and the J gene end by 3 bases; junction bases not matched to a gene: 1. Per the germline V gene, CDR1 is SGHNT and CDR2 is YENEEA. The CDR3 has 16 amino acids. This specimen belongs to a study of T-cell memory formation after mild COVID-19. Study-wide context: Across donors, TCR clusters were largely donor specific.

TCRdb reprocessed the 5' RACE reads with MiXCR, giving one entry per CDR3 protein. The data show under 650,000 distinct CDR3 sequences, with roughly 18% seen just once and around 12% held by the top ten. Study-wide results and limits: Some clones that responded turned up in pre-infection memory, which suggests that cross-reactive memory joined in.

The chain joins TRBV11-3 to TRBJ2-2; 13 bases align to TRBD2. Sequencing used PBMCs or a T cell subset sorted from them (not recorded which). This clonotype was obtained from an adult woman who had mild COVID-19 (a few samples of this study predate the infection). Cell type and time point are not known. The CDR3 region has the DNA TGTGCCAGCAGCTTTACTAGCGGGGGGGACACCGGGGAGCTGTTTTTT. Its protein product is CASSFTSGGDTGELFF.